The entry that follows covers one T cell receptor (beta chain) sequence. The antigen is undetermined. The entry originates in a study of radiotherapy plus CTLA-4 blockade in lung cancer. Overall study: Objective responses arose in about 17% of patients, and 25% to 35% experienced disease control. Study-level points and caveats: Peripheral blood showed expansion of tumor-derived TCR clones after radiotherapy and ipilimumab. It was early blood T cell clone dynamics, with interferon-beta, that reportedly best predicted response.

Trimming took 5 bases from V and 3 from J, leaving 14 bases between them. The CDR3 loop spans 14 amino acids. Germline-derived CDR1 and CDR2 are GTSNPN and SVGIG (reference sequence). Chemo-refractory metastatic non-small-cell lung cancer patients were treated with focal radiation plus CTLA-4 blockade with ipilimumab. Profiling relied on immunoSEQ multiplex PCR, and the TCRdb table lists in-frame clones only, not all of them. The sample records 45,000 to 55,000 clones, approximately 78% being singletons. This chain links TRBV30 with TRBJ2-1; a possible D gene is TRBD1 (5 bases). The clonotype was recovered from a human donor with non-small cell lung cancer who had stable disease on radiotherapy plus ipilimumab. The source was peripheral blood, collected from a patient treated with radiotherapy plus ipilimumab. The CDR3 spells CAWDQGASYNEQFF. The CDR3 nucleotides are TGTGCCTGGGATCAAGGGGCCAGCTACAATGAGCAGTTCTTC.